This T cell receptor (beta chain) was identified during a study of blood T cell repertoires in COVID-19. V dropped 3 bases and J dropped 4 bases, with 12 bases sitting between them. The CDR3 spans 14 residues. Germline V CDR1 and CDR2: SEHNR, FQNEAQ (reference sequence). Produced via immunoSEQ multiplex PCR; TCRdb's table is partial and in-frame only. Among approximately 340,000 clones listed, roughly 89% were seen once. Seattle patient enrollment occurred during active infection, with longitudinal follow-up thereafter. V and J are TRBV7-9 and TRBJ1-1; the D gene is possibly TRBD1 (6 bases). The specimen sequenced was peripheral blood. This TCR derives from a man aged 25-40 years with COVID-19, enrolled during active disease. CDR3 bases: TGTGCCAGCAGCTTGGACAGACTAAGCACTGAAGCTTTCTTT. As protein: CASSLDRLSTEAFF.